This T cell receptor (beta chain) was captured by sequencing in a study of shared clonotypes between healthy human individuals. Trimming took off 5 bases at V and 4 bases at J, with 12 bases between the two ends. Germline CDR1 reads SGHRS; CDR2 reads YFSETQ. This CDR3 spans 13 amino acids. Here immunoSEQ multiplex PCR was the method, and the copy in TCRdb shows in-frame clones only, minus some. The profile covers roughly 530,000 clones, with 96% appearing a single time and 0.06% taken by the ten largest. The sample was naive CD4+ T cells sorted from blood. Subset indicated: CD45RA+ positively selected. The chain employs TRBV5-1 and TRBJ1-1, with D tentatively TRBD1 (5 bases). The TCR sequence derives from a woman aged 25 to 39 in good health. The CDR3 DNA follows: TGCGCCAGCAGATCAGACAGCCGCACTGAAGCTTTCTTT. Protein sequence: CASRSDSRTEAFF. Supplemented by reference TRBV5-1 and TRBJ1-1, the full variable domain reads KAGVTQTPRYLIKTRGQQVTLSCSPISGHRSVSWYQQTPGQGLQFLFEYFSETQRNKGNFPGRFSGRQFSNSRSEMNVSTLELGDSALYLCASRSDSRTEAFFGQGTRLTVV.